This T cell receptor beta chain was profiled in a study of glioma-infiltrating T cells. Using RNA template, CDR3s of TCR alpha and beta were amplified with iRepertoire arm-PCR. TCRdb re-derived calls from the multiplex PCR reads in MiXCR, one entry per CDR3 protein. Of 400,000 or so distinct CDR3 sequences listed, more than 35% are singletons. V lost 5 bases and J lost 7; bases outside the gene matches: 9. Germline V gives CDR1 SEHNR, CDR2 FQNEAQ (reference sequence). The CDR3 totals 15 residues. The chain combines TRBV7-9 with TRBJ1-4; 8 nucleotides align to TRBD1. Sequencing was done on a sample of glioma tissue, nonneoplastic brain tissue, or PBMCs (not recorded which). This TCR derives from a human donor with low-grade glioma or glioblastoma, undergoing nonglioma brain surgery, or in good health (not recorded which). The CDR3 loop is CASSPSGGVSEKLFF. Here the CDR3 DNA reads TGTGCCAGCAGCCCCTCAGGGGGCGTATCTGAAAAACTGTTTTTT.